The 15 T cell receptor beta chains below all came from one sample that was sequenced in a study of blood T cell repertoires in COVID-19. Assay: immunoSEQ multiplex PCR; the TCRdb copy retains only in-frame clones and omits some. This sample yields fewer than 300,000 clones, of which around 90% are seen a single time; 3.5% to 4.5% belongs to the top ten. Sequenced input: peripheral blood. The receptors were gathered from a man aged 60-69 years who had recovered from COVID-19.

The rearrangement links TRBV11-3 to TRBJ1-5, with D possibly being TRBD1 (5 bases). Trimming pared 0 bases from V and 6 bases from J, leaving 12 bases between. This CDR3 spans 15 amino acids. Germline V gene sequence: CDR1 SGHNT, CDR2 YENEEA. In DNA, the CDR3 is TGTGCCAGCAGCTTAGATCGGAGGGGCCCTCAGCCCCAGCATTTT. Its protein product is CASSLDRRGPQPQHF.

The chain carries TRBV11-1 and TRBJ2-5; 9 bases agree with TRBD2. Germline V gene data show CDR1 as SGHAT and CDR2 as FQDESV (reference sequence). The CDR3 is made up of 14 amino acids. The trim removed 3 bases at V and 3 bases at J, leaving 2 bases unmatched. In nucleotides, the CDR3 is TGTGCCAGCAGCTTTCTAGCGGGGAAAGAGACCCAGTACTTC. Translated: CASSFLAGKETQYF.

The J gene is TRBJ1-2, the V gene TRBV6-6; D unresolved. CDR3 size: 11 residues. The germline V and J ends were trimmed by 3 bases and 6 bases, with 5 bases remaining between them. Germline CDR1 MNHNY, CDR2 SVGAGI (reference sequence). The DNA of the CDR3 is TGTGCCAGCAGTTATCAGGATGGCTACACCTTC. It yields the protein CASSYQDGYTF.

V is TRBV3-1 (or the pseudogene TRBV3-2) and J is TRBJ1-3; a possible D gene is TRBD1 (5 bases). This CDR3 is 16 amino acids long. Germline CDR1 LGHDT, CDR2 YNNKEL (reference sequence). Trimming took 0 bases from V and 4 from J, leaving 13 bases between them. As DNA, the CDR3 is TGTGCCAGCAGCCAAGATTGGGGGGTGTGGGGAAACACCATATATTTT. This gives the protein CASSQDWGVWGNTIYF.

The chain links TRBV4-2 to TRBJ2-4; D perhaps matches TRBD1 (5 bases). The germline V gene has CDR1 LGHNA and CDR2 YNFKEQ. This CDR3 spans 18 amino acids. Trimming pared 4 bases from V and 1 base from J, leaving 20 bases between. The DNA for the CDR3 is TGTGCCAGCAGCCCCACAGGTCTAGGGTTGGAGGCCAAAAACATTCAGTACTTC. Translated: CASSPTGLGLEAKNIQYF.

The J gene is TRBJ2-7, the V gene TRBV7-2; 13 bases are shared with TRBD2. CDR3 length equals 16 residues. The germline CDR1 and CDR2 sequences are SGHTA and FQGNSA. The V gene end was trimmed by 6 bases and the J gene end by 4 bases; junction bases not matched to a gene: 9. The CDR3 region is CASRPTSGGARYEQYF. The CDR3 DNA follows: TGTGCCAGCAGACCTACTAGCGGGGGGGCCCGTTACGAGCAGTACTTC.

V gene TRBV29-1 combines with J gene TRBJ2-2; 8 bases line up with TRBD2. V was pared by 3 bases and J by 7 bases, with 10 bases of the junction left unmatched. Germline lookup yields CDR1 SQVTM and CDR2 ANQGSEA. CDR3 length equals 15 residues. CDR3: CSVDSGGPLSGELFF. CDR3 DNA sequence: TGCAGCGTTGACTCGGGGGGGCCCTTAAGCGGGGAGCTGTTTTTT.

This chain joins TRBV24-1 and TRBJ1-5; 9 positions agree with TRBD1. The trim removed 5 bases at V and 6 bases at J, leaving 7 bases unmatched. In germline, CDR1 is KGHDR, CDR2 SFDVKD. The CDR3 totals 15 residues. CDR3 sequence: CATSGDREKTQPQHF. CDR3 bases: TGTGCCACCAGTGGGGACAGGGAGAAGACTCAGCCCCAGCATTTT.

This clone was seen a single time. The chain carries TRBV25-1 and TRBJ1-6, with D unresolved. Trimming took 4 bases from V and 7 from J, leaving 11 bases between them. This CDR3 contains 14 residues. Germline assignment: CDR1 MGHDK and CDR2 SYGVNS. Here the CDR3 reads CASSVAGINSPLHF. The DNA of the CDR3 is TGTGCCAGCAGTGTGGCAGGTATAAATTCACCCCTCCACTTT. The variable domain in full, with the rest retrieved from reference TRBV25-1 and TRBJ1-6, is EADIYQTPRYLVIGTGKKITLECSQTMGHDKMYWYQQDPGMELHLIHYSYGVNSTEKGDLSSESTVSRIRTEHFPLTLESARPSHTSQYLCASSVAGINSPLHFGNGTRLTVT.

The V call is TRBV19, the J call TRBJ1-1; a weak D match, TRBD1 (5 bases). Trimming cost V 6 bases and J 0 bases, with 8 bases left between them. The germline V gene has CDR1 LNHDA and CDR2 SQIVND (reference sequence). CDR3 size: 13 residues. The CDR3 DNA follows: TGTGCCAGTAGCCAGACAGTGAACACTGAAGCTTTCTTT. Protein sequence: CASSQTVNTEAFF.

The chain links TRBV7-9 to TRBJ1-1; D call uncertain. Germline assignment: CDR1 SEHNR and CDR2 FQNEAQ (reference sequence). The length of the CDR3 is 18 residues. V dropped 5 bases and J dropped 0 bases, with 22 bases sitting between them. The CDR3 protein is CASSQSGNFPSMNTEAFF. The CDR3 nucleotides are TGTGCCAGCAGCCAATCCGGGAACTTCCCCTCCATGAACACTGAAGCTTTCTTT.

This chain joins TRBV4-2 and TRBJ2-2; D gene unclear. CDR3 length: 17 residues. Trimming took 4 bases from V and 0 from J, leaving 15 bases between them. CDR1 is LGHNA and CDR2 is YNFKEQ in the germline V gene. The CDR3 is CASSPPRRRTNTGELFF. For the CDR3, the DNA is TGTGCCAGCAGCCCCCCCCGGCGGAGAACGAACACCGGGGAGCTGTTTTTT.

The chain is built from TRBV7-9 and TRBJ1-1; no reliable D call. The CDR3 spans 11 residues. CDR1 is SEHNR and CDR2 is FQNEAQ in the germline V gene (reference sequence). Trimming cost V 3 bases and J 7 bases, with 6 bases left between them. As DNA, the CDR3 is TGTGCCAGCAGCTTGGCAGGTGAAGCTTTCTTT. Encoded protein: CASSLAGEAFF.

The chain links TRBV6-5 to TRBJ1-2; D call uncertain. Between the trimmed V and J ends, which lost 5 bases and 3 bases, there was a span of 16 bases. This CDR3 comprises 15 residues. CDR1 MNHEY and CDR2 SVGAGI come from the germline V gene. Here the CDR3 DNA reads TGTGCCAGCAGTAACCTCCGGGAAAAGGACTATGGCTACACCTTC. Its protein product is CASSNLREKDYGYTF.

Only one count was recorded for this clone. The chain has TRBV15 and TRBJ2-1; 11 bases fit TRBD2. This CDR3 is 16 amino acids long. The V gene's germline CDR1 is LNHNV and CDR2 YYDKDF (reference sequence). The V and J ends lost 3 bases and 4 bases, in that order; junction bases with no gene match: 5. As DNA, the CDR3 is TGTGCCACCAGCAGGGAACCTAGCGGGGGGTACAATGAGCAGTTCTTC. Protein: CATSREPSGGYNEQFF.